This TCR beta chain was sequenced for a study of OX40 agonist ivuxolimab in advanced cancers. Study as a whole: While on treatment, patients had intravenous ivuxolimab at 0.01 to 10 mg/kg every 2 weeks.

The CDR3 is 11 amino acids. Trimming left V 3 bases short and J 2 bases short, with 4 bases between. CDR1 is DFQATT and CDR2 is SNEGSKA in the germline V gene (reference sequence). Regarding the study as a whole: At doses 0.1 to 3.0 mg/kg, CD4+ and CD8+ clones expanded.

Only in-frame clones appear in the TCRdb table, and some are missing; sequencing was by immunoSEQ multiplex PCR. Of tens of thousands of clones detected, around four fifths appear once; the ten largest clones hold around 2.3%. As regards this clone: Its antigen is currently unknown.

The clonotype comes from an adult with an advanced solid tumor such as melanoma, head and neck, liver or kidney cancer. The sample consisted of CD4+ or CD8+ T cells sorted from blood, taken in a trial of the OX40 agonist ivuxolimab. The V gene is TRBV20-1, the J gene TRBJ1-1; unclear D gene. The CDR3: CSASSNTEAFF. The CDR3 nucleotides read TGCAGTGCTAGTAGTAACACTGAAGCTTTCTTT.